These 13 T cell receptor beta chains were sequenced from one sample in a study of cytomegalovirus exposure and HLA in healthy donors. PCR was performed using 60 Vbeta and 13 Jbeta primers. The method was immunoSEQ multiplex PCR; TCRdb's version includes in-frame clones alone and lacks a portion of them. The sample has around 150,000 clones, around 83% seen once. Source material: PBMCs. The receptors were sampled from a man younger than 35 in good health and CMV-seropositive.

This chain links TRBV7-9 with TRBJ1-1, with 7 bases lining up with TRBD1. The trim removed 3 bases at V and 0 bases at J, leaving 7 bases unmatched. Germline V CDR1 and CDR2: SEHNR, FQNEAQ (reference sequence). The CDR3 loop spans 16 amino acids. CDR3 loop: CASSFLRGTVNTEAFF. CDR3 nucleotide sequence: TGTGCCAGCAGCTTCCTGAGAGGGACAGTGAACACTGAAGCTTTCTTT.

The J gene is TRBJ1-5, the V gene TRBV19; TRBD1 aligns across 8 bases. Germline V lookup: CDR1 LNHDA, CDR2 SQIVND (reference sequence). The CDR3 totals 16 residues. Trimming removed 7 bases from V and 1 base from J; junction bases left unmatched: 9. The CDR3 region has the DNA TGTGCCAGTAAGAAAGACAGGGGAAGGAGCAATCAGCCCCAGCATTTT. This sequence encodes CASKKDRGRSNQPQHF.

This clone was observed a few times. CDR3 sequence reads: CASSLEVGTGASGNTIYF. The CDR3 nucleotides read TGTGCCAGCAGCTTAGAGGTCGGGACAGGAGCCTCTGGAAACACCATATATTTT. The chain joins TRBV7-2 to TRBJ1-3, with 8 bases that match TRBD1. Looked up from germline, CDR1 is SGHTA and CDR2 is FQGNSA. V lost 1 base and J lost 0; bases outside the gene matches: 8. The length of the CDR3 is 18 residues.

V usage is TRBV4-1 and J usage is TRBJ1-4; 8 bases line up with TRBD1. Germline trimming cut 1 base from V and 10 bases from J; bases unmatched to any gene: 8. The CDR3 sequence is 15 residues long. Looked up from germline, CDR1 is MGHRA and CDR2 is YSYEKL. For the CDR3, the DNA is TGCGCCAGCAGCCAAGGGACAGGGTCTCGTGTAAAACTGTTTTTT. This translates into CASSQGTGSRVKLFF.

This sequence joins TRBV27 and TRBJ1-2, with D possibly TRBD1 on 6 matching bases. Looked up from germline, CDR1 is MNHEY and CDR2 is SMNVEV (reference sequence). This CDR3 is 15 amino acids long. V lost 2 bases, J lost 1 base, and 11 bases lay in between. CDR3 coding DNA: TGTGCCAGCAGTTTAATCCCGGACAGTAACTATGGCTACACCTTC. Translated: CASSLIPDSNYGYTF.

With respect to this clone: One junction end does not reproduce the germline sequence, and a read error may be involved. The chain uses TRBV18 and TRBJ2-6; tentative D call: TRBD1 (5 bases). CDR3 length equals 17 residues. CDR1 is KGHSH, CDR2 LQKENI, per germline. The CDR3 nucleotides read TGTGCCAGCTCACCCTCCCCCCCCAGCTCTGGGGCCAACGGCCTGACTTTC. Protein product: CASSPSPPSSGANGLTF. Full variable domain (outside the CDR3, taken from reference TRBV18 and TRBJ2-6): NAGVMQNPRHLVRRRGQEARLRCSPMKGHSHVYWYRQLPEEGLKFMVYLQKENIIDESGMPKERFSAEFPKEGPSILRIQQVVRGDSAAYFCASSPSPPSSGANGLTFGAGSRLTVL.

The chain carries TRBV6-5 and TRBJ2-7; D is unclear. V gave up 6 bases and J gave up 0 bases, with 12 bases separating them. This CDR3 has 14 amino acids. CDR1 and CDR2 from the germline V gene are MNHEY and SVGAGI. The DNA of the CDR3 is TGTGCCAGCAGGCGAGTGCTTAGCTCCTACGAGCAGTACTTC. This codes for CASRRVLSSYEQYF.

The J gene is TRBJ1-2, the V gene TRBV25-1; 9 positions match TRBD1. The CDR3 is 13 residues long. Germline-derived CDR1 and CDR2 are MGHDK and SYGVNS. With V trimmed by 6 bases and J by 6 bases, 5 bases remained unmatched. The CDR3 here is CASSYGQGNGYTF. CDR3 in DNA: TGTGCCAGCAGCTATGGACAGGGGAATGGCTACACCTTC.

V and J are TRBV14 and TRBJ2-5; 9 bases fit TRBD2. The germline CDR1 and CDR2 sequences are SGHDN and FVKESK. CDR3 length equals 14 residues. V gave up 3 bases and J gave up 4 bases; unmatched junction bases: 3. The CDR3 DNA is TGTGCCAGCAGCCAGCGGGGGGGCCTAGAGACCCAGTACTTC. Its translation is CASSQRGGLETQYF. The variable domain in full, completed from reference TRBV14 and TRBJ2-5, reads EAGVTQFPSHSVIEKGQTVTLRCDPISGHDNLYWYRRVMGKEIKFLLHFVKESKQDESGMPNNRFLAERTGGTYSTLKVQPAELEDSGVYFCASSQRGGLETQYFGPGTRLLVL.

V gene TRBV2 combines with J gene TRBJ2-7, with 9 bases lining up with TRBD1. Germline assignment: CDR1 SNHLY and CDR2 FYNNEI. The CDR3 sequence is 15 residues long. J gave up 2 bases and V 6 bases, and 8 bases lay outside the gene matches. The CDR3 coding sequence is TGTGCCAGCAGAACCGGGACAGGGATCGCCTACGAGCAGTACTTC. Its translation: CASRTGTGIAYEQYF.

This chain's CDR3 is CASSLELAGHEQYF. DNA for the CDR3: TGCGCCAGCAGCTTGGAGCTAGCGGGGCACGAGCAGTACTTC. The V gene is TRBV5-1, the J gene TRBJ2-7, with 9 bases that match TRBD2. Germline CDR1 and CDR2: SGHRS and YFSETQ. The CDR3 is made up of 14 amino acids. The junction had 3 bases not matched to a gene; V was cut back by 0 bases and J by 5 bases. The full variable domain, with the rest looked up from reference TRBV5-1 and TRBJ2-7, is KAGVTQTPRYLIKTRGQQVTLSCSPISGHRSVSWYQQTPGQGLQFLFEYFSETQRNKGNFPGRFSGRQFSNSRSEMNVSTLELGDSALYLCASSLELAGHEQYFGPGTRLTVT.

The chain couples TRBV27 to TRBJ2-1; D gene uncertain. Germline loops: CDR1 MNHEY, CDR2 SMNVEV (reference sequence). The CDR3 loop spans 15 amino acids. V lost 3 bases and J 0 bases, leaving 9 bases between the germline ends. CDR3 nucleotide sequence: TGTGCCAGCAGTTTCAGTCCCAACTCCTACAATGAGCAGTTCTTC. It codes for CASSFSPNSYNEQFF.

This clone has a handful of counts. The V call is TRBV5-1, the J call TRBJ2-5, with 12 positions matching TRBD2. Germline trimming cut 0 bases from V and 1 base from J; bases unmatched to any gene: 10. CDR1 and CDR2 from the germline V gene are SGHRS and YFSETQ. The CDR3 is 19 amino acids. The CDR3 loop is CASSLAPLSSGGVQETQYF. In nucleotides, the CDR3 is TGCGCCAGCAGCTTGGCCCCCCTATCTAGCGGGGGGGTCCAAGAGACCCAGTACTTC.